These T cell receptor beta chains were read from a single sample in a study of neoadjuvant anti-PD-1 for oral cavity cancer. Clones were sequenced by immunoSEQ multiplex PCR, and TCRdb holds only the in-frame ones, with some missing. The sample has just over 65,000 clones; 70% to 90% are singletons. The sequencing used PBMCs, collected after nivolumab (anti-PD-1) treatment. The origin of the receptors is a person between 35 and 79 years old with oral cavity squamous cell carcinoma. Both conserved end residues are part of each CDR3. Each record gives: D gene, clone size, J gene, V gene, CDR3 DNA, CDR3 protein. D genes are given only for firm matches. Rows may omit the clone size; those that give it use once, few, many or a size class.

TRBD1 . TRBJ2-5 TRBV5-1 TGCGCCAGCAGCTTAGGGGGGACAGGGGTGGAGACCCAGTACTTC CASSLGGTGVETQYF
. once TRBJ1-1 TRBV5-1 TGCGCCAGCAGCTTGGGCCCGGGTAGCACTGAAGCTTTCTTT CASSLGPGSTEAFF
TRBD2 . TRBJ2-6 TRBV28 TGTGCCAGCAGTTTAGTTGCGGGAGACGCGGTCGGGGCCAACGTCCTGACTTTC CASSLVAGDAVGANVLTF
. . TRBJ1-5 TRBV19 TGTGCCAGTAGTATGTCATCGACTCCTAATCAGCCCCAGCATTTT CASSMSSTPNQPQHF
. . TRBJ2-7 TRBV11-2 TGTGCCAGCAGCCACACTCTAGCATTTATCTCCTACGAGCAGTACTTC CASSHTLAFISYEQYF
TRBD1 . TRBJ2-2 TRBV9 TGTGCCAGCAGCCCCCGACAGGGGGGCACCGGGGAGCTGTTTTTT CASSPRQGGTGELFF
. . TRBJ2-3 TRBV28 TGTGCCAGCAGTCCCACAGATACGCAGTATTTT CASSPTDTQYF
. . TRBJ2-1 TRBV5-6 TGTGCCAGCAGCACAGGTGCTAGCGTCTACAATGAGCAGTTCTTC CASSTGASVYNEQFF
TRBD2 . TRBJ2-7 TRBV11-2 TGTGCCAGCAGCTTTTCAGCGGGAATGAGTTCCTACGAGCAGTACTTC CASSFSAGMSSYEQYF
. . TRBJ1-1 TRBV6-1 TGTGCCAGCAGGGACCACATAGGTGGTGAAGCTTTCTTT CASRDHIGGEAFF
TRBD1 once TRBJ2-2 TRBV27 TGTGCCAGCAGTTTAAAGGGACAGGGCCGGACCGGGGAGCTGTTTTTT CASSLKGQGRTGELFF
. . TRBJ1-4 TRBV7-9 TGTGCCAGCAGCTTGCAGGGAACCCTCAATGAAAAACTGTTTTTT CASSLQGTLNEKLFF
TRBD2 . TRBJ2-5 TRBV28 TGTGCCAGCAGTTATGGTGGTAGCGGGATTCAAGAGACCCAGTACTTC CASSYGGSGIQETQYF
. . TRBJ1-1 TRBV6-1 TGTGCCAGCAGTGAAAGAGTCGGCATGCACACTGAAGCTTTCTTT CASSERVGMHTEAFF
TRBD2 . TRBJ2-7 TRBV6-1 TGTGCCAGCAGTAAAGGTGGAGCGGGGGCCCTACGGGAGCAGTACTTC CASSKGGAGALREQYF